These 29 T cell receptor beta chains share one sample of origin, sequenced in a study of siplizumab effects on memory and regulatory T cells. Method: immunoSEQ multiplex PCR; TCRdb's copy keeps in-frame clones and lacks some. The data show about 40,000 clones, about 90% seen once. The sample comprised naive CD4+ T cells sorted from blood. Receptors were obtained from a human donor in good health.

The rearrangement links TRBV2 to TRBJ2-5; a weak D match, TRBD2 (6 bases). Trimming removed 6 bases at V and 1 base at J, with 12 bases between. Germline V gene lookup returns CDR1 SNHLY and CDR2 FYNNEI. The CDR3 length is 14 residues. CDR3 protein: CASSGGPLQETQYF. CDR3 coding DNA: TGTGCCAGCAGCGGGGGACCCCTCCAAGAGACCCAGTACTTC.

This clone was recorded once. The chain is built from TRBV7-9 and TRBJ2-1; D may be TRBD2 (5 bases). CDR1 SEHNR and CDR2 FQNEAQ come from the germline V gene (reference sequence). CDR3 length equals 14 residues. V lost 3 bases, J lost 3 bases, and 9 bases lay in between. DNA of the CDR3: TGTGCCAGCAGCTTCGGACTCAACTACAATGAGCAGTTCTTC. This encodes CASSFGLNYNEQFF.

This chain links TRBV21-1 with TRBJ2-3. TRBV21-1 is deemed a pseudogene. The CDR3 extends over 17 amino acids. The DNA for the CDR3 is TGTGCCAGCAGGAAAGCGGTACCGGGGGCAGGCCCAGATACGCAGTATTTT. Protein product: CASRKAVPGAGPDTQYF.

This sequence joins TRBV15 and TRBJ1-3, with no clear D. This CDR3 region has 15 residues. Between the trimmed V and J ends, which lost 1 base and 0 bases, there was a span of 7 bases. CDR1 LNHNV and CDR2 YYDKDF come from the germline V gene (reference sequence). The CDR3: CATSRADPSGNTIYF. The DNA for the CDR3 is TGTGCCACCAGCAGAGCGGATCCCTCTGGAAACACCATATATTTT.

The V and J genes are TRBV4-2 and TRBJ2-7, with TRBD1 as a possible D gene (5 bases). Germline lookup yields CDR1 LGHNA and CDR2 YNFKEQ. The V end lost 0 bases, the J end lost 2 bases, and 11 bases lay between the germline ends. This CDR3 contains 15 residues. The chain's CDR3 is CASSQEPDTPYEQYF. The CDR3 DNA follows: TGTGCCAGCAGCCAAGAACCGGACACACCCTACGAGCAGTACTTC.

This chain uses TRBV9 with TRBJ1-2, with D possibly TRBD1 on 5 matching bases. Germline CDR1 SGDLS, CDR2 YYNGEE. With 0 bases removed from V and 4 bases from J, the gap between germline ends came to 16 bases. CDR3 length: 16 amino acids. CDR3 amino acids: CASSVEAGGGPYGYTF. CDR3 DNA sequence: TGTGCCAGCAGCGTAGAGGCCGGGGGGGGTCCCTATGGCTACACCTTC.

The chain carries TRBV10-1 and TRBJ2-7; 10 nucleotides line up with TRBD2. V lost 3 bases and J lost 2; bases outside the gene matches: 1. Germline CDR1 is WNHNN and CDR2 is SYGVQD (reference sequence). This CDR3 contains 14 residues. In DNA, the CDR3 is TGCGCCAGCAGTGAAGCGGGAGGGCCCTACGAGCAGTACTTC. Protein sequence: CASSEAGGPYEQYF.

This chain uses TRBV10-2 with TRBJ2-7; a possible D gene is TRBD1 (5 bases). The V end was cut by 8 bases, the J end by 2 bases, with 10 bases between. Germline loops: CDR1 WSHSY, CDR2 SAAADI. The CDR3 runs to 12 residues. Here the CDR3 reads CASEGETYEQYF. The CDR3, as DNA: TGCGCCAGCGAAGGGGAAACCTACGAGCAGTACTTC.

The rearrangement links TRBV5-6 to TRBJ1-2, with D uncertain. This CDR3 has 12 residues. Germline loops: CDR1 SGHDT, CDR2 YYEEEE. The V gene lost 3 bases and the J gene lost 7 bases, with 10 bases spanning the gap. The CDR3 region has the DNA TGTGCCAGCAGCTGGGAACAGCTTGGCTACACCTTC. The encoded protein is CASSWEQLGYTF.

CDR3 in DNA: TGTGCCAGCAGCTTAACTGGACAGTACAATCAGCCCCAGCATTTT. Protein product: CASSLTGQYNQPQHF. The chain has TRBV7-6 and TRBJ1-5; possible D gene TRBD1, 6 bases. The CDR3 has 15 amino acids. V lost 2 bases and J 3 bases, leaving 11 bases between the germline ends. The germline gives CDR1 SGHVS, CDR2 FNYEAQ.

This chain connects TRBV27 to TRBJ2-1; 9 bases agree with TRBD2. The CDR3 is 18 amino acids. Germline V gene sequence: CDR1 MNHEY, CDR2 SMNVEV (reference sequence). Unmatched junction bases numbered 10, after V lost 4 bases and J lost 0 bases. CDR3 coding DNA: TGTGCCAGCAGTTCCGGGACTAGCCCCCTGAGCTCCTACAATGAGCAGTTCTTC. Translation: CASSSGTSPLSSYNEQFF.

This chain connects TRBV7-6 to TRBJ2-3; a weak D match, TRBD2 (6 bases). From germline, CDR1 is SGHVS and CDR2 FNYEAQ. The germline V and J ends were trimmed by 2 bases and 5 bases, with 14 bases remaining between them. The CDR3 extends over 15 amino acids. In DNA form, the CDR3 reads TGTGCCAGCAGCTTACTAGCGACGGTGGAAGATACGCAGTATTTT. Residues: CASSLLATVEDTQYF. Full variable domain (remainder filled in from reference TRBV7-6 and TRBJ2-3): GAGVSQSPRYKVTKRGQDVALRCDPISGHVSLYWYRQALGQGPEFLTYFNYEAQQDKSGLPNDRFSAERPEGSISTLTIQRTEQRDSAMYRCASSLLATVEDTQYFGPGTRLTVL.

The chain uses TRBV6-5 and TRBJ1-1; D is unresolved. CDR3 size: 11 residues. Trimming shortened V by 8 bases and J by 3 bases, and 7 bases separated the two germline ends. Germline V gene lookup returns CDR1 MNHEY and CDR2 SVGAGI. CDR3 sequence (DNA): TGTGCCAGCCGGGATTACACTGAAGCTTTCTTT. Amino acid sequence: CASRDYTEAFF.

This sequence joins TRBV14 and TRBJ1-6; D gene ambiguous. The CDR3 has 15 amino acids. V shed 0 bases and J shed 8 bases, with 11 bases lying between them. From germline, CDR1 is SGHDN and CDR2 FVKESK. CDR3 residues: CASSQEMIVDSPLHF. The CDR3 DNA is TGTGCCAGCAGCCAAGAGATGATCGTAGATTCACCCCTCCACTTT.

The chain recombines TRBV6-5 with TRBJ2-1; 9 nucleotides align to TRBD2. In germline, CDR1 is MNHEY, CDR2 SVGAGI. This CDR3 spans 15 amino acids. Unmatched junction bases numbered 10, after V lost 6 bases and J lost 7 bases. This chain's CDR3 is CASSPRAGGGNEQFF. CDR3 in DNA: TGTGCCAGCAGCCCGCGAGCGGGGGGTGGGAATGAGCAGTTCTTC.

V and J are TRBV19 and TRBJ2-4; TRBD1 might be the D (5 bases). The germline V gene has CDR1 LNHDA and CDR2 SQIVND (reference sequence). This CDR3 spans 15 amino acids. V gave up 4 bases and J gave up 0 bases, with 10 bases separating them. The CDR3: CASSKVGLAKNIQYF. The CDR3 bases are TGTGCCAGTAGTAAGGTGGGGCTAGCCAAAAACATTCAGTACTTC.

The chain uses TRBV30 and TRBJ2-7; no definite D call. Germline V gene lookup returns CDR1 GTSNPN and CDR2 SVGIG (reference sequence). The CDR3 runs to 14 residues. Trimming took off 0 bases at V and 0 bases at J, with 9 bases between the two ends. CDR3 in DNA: TGTGCCTGGAGTGTACGCATCACCTCCTACGAGCAGTACTTC. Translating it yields CAWSVRITSYEQYF.

DNA for the CDR3: TGTGCCAGTAGCCCTGCGGACAGGAGGGGCTACACCTTC. As protein: CASSPADRRGYTF. J is TRBJ1-2 and V is TRBV19; 7 positions match TRBD1. This CDR3 is built from 13 residues. Germline V gene sequence: CDR1 LNHDA, CDR2 SQIVND (reference sequence). V shed 6 bases, J shed 8 bases, and the junction held 9 bases outside the gene matches.

This CDR3 is CASSAPGRKRGNEQFF. The CDR3 region has the DNA TGTGCCAGCAGTGCACCGGGCAGGAAAAGGGGGAATGAGCAGTTCTTC. This rearrangement joins TRBV25-1 to TRBJ2-1, with TRBD1 as a possible D gene (6 bases). In germline, CDR1 is MGHDK, CDR2 SYGVNS. The CDR3 has 16 amino acids. Trimming took 4 bases from V and 7 from J, leaving 20 bases between them.

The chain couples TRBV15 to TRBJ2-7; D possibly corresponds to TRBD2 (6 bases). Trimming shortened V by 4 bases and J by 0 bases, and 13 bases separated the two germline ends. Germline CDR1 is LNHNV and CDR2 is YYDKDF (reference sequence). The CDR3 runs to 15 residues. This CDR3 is CATSTSDSGSYEQYF. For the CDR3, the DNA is TGTGCCACCAGCACGTCTGATAGCGGCTCCTACGAGCAGTACTTC.

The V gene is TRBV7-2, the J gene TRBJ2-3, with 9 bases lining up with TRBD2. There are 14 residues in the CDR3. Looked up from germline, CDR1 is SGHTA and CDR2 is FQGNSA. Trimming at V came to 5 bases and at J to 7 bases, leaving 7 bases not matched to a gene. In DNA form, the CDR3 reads TGTGCCAGCAGCCCGACTAGCGGCGGCTATACGCAGTATTTT. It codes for CASSPTSGGYTQYF.

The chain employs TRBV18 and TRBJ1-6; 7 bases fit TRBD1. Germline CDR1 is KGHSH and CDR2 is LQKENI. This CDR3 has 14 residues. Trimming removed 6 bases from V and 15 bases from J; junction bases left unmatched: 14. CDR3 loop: CASSRGTQGSNLHF. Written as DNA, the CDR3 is TGTGCCAGCTCTCGCGGGACACAGGGGTCCAACCTCCACTTT.

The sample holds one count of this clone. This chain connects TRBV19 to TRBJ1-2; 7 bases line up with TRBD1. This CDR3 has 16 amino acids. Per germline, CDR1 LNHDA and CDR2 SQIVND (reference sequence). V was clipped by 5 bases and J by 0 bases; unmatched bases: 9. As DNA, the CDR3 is TGTGCCAGTAGTCCCCTGAGGGGGCTGGCTAACTATGGCTACACCTTC. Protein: CASSPLRGLANYGYTF.

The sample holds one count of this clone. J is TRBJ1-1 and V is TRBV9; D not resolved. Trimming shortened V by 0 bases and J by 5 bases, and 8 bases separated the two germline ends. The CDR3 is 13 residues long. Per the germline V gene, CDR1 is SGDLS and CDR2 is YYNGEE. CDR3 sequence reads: CASSVEAVTEAFF. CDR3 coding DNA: TGTGCCAGCAGCGTAGAGGCCGTGACTGAAGCTTTCTTT.

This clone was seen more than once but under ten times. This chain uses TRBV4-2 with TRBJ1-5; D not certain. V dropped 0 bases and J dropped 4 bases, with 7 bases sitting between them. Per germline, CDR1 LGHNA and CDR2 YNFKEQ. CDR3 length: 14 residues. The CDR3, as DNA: TGTGCCAGCAGCCAAGATCTGGGGAATCAGCCCCAGCATTTT. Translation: CASSQDLGNQPQHF.

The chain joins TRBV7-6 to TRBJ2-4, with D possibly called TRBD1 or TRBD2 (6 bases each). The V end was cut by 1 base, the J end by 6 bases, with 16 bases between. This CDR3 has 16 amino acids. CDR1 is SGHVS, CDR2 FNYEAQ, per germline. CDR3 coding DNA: TGTGCCAGCAGCTTAGGGTTGTCGGGGGCAGGAAACATTCAGTACTTC. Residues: CASSLGLSGAGNIQYF. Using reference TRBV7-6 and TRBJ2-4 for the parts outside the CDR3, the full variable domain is GAGVSQSPRYKVTKRGQDVALRCDPISGHVSLYWYRQALGQGPEFLTYFNYEAQQDKSGLPNDRFSAERPEGSISTLTIQRTEQRDSAMYRCASSLGLSGAGNIQYFGAGTRLSVL.

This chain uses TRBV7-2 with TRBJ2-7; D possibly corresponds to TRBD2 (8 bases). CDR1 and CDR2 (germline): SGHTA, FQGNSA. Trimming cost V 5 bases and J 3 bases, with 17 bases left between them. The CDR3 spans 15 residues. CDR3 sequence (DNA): TGTGCCAGCAGCCCCCGGGAGGGGGCAATCTACGAGCAGTACTTC. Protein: CASSPREGAIYEQYF.

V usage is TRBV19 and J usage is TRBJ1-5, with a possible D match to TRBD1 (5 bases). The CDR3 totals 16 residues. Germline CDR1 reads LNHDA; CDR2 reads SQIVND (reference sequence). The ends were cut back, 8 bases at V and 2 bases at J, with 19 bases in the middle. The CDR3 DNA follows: TGTGCCAGTGGATCGACAGTTAAAAGAGGCAATCAGCCCCAGCATTTT. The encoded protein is CASGSTVKRGNQPQHF.

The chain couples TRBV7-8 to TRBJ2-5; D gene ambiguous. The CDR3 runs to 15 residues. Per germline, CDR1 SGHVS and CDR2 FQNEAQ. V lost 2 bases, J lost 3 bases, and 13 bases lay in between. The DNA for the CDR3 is TGTGCCAGCAGCTTAAGATTCGCTGGGGAAGAGACCCAGTACTTC. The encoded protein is CASSLRFAGEETQYF. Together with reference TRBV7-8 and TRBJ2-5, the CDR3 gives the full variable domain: GAGVSQSPRYKVAKRGQDVALRCDPISGHVSLFWYQQALGQGPEFLTYFQNEAQLDKSGLPSDRFFAERPEGSVSTLKIQRTQQEDSAVYLCASSLRFAGEETQYFGPGTRLLVL.